This TCR beta chain was obtained from a study of T cell responses to AZD1222 COVID-19 vaccine. This clone was seen a single time. Its antigen is currently unknown. Generated by immunoSEQ multiplex PCR, the TCRdb table keeps only in-frame clones and is missing some. The repertoire holds approximately 140,000 clones, with roughly 90% as singletons. The CDR3 is 14 amino acids. Trimming cost V 1 base and J 1 base, with 7 bases left between them. Germline CDR1 is MNHEY and CDR2 is SVGAGI. The study's findings and limits: Seropositive at baseline were only five or six AZD1222 recipients. Spike-specific TCRs gained breadth and depth after people received two AZD1222 doses. Reports say nearly half of spike-specific TCRs go after unmutated variant regions. Clonal diversity was possibly underestimated; the donors were predominantly white British and more often female.

Sequencing was performed on peripheral blood, taken on day 0 of AZD1222 vaccination. This rearrangement joins TRBV6-5 to TRBJ2-5; maybe TRBD2 (5 bases). The clonotype comes from an adult in good health. CDR3 in amino acids: CASSYLGVQETQYF. The CDR3 DNA reads TGTGCCAGCAGTTACTTGGGAGTCCAAGAGACCCAGTACTTC.